The 7 T cell receptor beta chains below all came from one sample that was sequenced in a study of Graves' ophthalmopathy and Graves' hyperthyroidism. Amplification of the TCR beta CDR3 regions used RNA transcripts (as template). Scientists carried out first-round RT-PCR using HTBI primers and then a second-round multiplex PCR. Each CDR3 protein is one row after TCRdb ran MiXCR on the multiplex PCR reads. The table shows 350,000 to 400,000 distinct CDR3 sequences, with around 16% occurring only once. The sequenced material came from peripheral blood. The source is a woman aged 18-29 years with Graves' ophthalmopathy.

This clonotype has a count of ten or more. The chain employs TRBV7-2 and TRBJ2-5, with unresolved D. The CDR3 extends over 13 amino acids. In germline, CDR1 is SGHTA, CDR2 FQGNSA. V dropped 0 bases and J dropped 4 bases, with 6 bases sitting between them. CDR3 sequence: CASSLANRETQYF. DNA of the CDR3: TGTGCCAGCAGCTTAGCGAATCGAGAGACCCAGTACTTC.

This clonotype was seen many times. In nucleotides, the CDR3 is TGTGCCAGCTCCGGCAGGGCCAACGAGCAGTACTTC. It encodes CASSGRANEQYF. The chain uses TRBV6-2 or TRBV6-3 and TRBJ2-7, with a tentative D call TRBD1 (5 bases). Germline lookup yields CDR1 MNHEY and CDR2 SVGEGT. V was trimmed by 8 bases and J by 5 bases, leaving 13 bases between them. The length of the CDR3 is 12 residues.

J is TRBJ1-1 and V is TRBV12-3 or TRBV12-4; D is uncertain. The CDR3 runs to 11 residues. V was trimmed by 4 bases and J by 11 bases, leaving 11 bases between them. The DNA of the CDR3 is TGTGCCAGCAGTTCGTACACCGTGGCTTTCTTT. This codes for CASSSYTVAFF.

In its sample, this clonotype was seen many times. This rearrangement joins TRBV6-2 or TRBV6-3 to TRBJ2-7; 13 bases are a match to TRBD2. CDR1 and CDR2 from the germline V gene are MNHEY and SVGEGT. CDR3 length: 18 amino acids. Trimming took 4 bases from V and 5 from J; bases not matched to a gene: 14. Written as DNA, the CDR3 is TGTGCCAGCAGTTTTTCCCCAGGACTAGCGGGAGTTCTGGACGAGCAGTACTTC. Protein sequence: CASSFSPGLAGVLDEQYF.

This clonotype has just one count. DNA of the CDR3: TGTGCCAGCAGCTTAGGTACCGGGATTCACAACGAGCAGTACTTC. As protein: CASSLGTGIHNEQYF. The chain links TRBV11-3 to TRBJ2-7; D is possibly TRBD2 (5 bases). Germline V gene lookup returns CDR1 SGHNT and CDR2 YENEEA. The CDR3 runs 15 residues. V was shortened by 1 base and J by 5 bases, with 15 bases between the two germline ends. The whole variable domain, filled in from reference TRBV11-3 and TRBJ2-7, reads EAGVVQSPRYKIIEKKQPVAFWCNPISGHNTLYWYLQNLGQGPELLIRYENEEAVDDSQLPKDRFSAERLKGVDSTLKIQPAELGDSAVYLCASSLGTGIHNEQYFGPGTRLTVT.

This clonotype was seen at least ten times. The V and J genes are TRBV9 and TRBJ1-2, with D perhaps matching TRBD1 (6 bases). From germline, CDR1 is SGDLS and CDR2 YYNGEE. Trimming pared 3 bases from V and 1 base from J, leaving 13 bases between. This CDR3 contains 15 residues. The CDR3: CASSGGTSDNYGYTF. The CDR3 nucleotides read TGTGCCAGCAGCGGAGGGACATCGGATAACTATGGCTACACCTTC. Together with reference TRBV9 and TRBJ1-2, the CDR3 gives the full variable domain: DSGVTQTPKHLITATGQRVTLRCSPRSGDLSVYWYQQSLDQGLQFLIQYYNGEERAKGNILERFSAQQFPDLHSELNLSSLELGDSALYFCASSGGTSDNYGYTFGSGTRLTVV.

The rearrangement uses TRBV6-2 or TRBV6-3 and TRBJ2-7; D could derive from TRBD1 or TRBD2 (6 bases each). CDR1 is MNHEY, CDR2 SVGEGT, per germline. V was trimmed by 5 bases and J by 1 base, leaving 15 bases between them. This CDR3 has 15 residues. The CDR3 protein is CASSHRGGGSYEQYF. For the CDR3, the DNA is TGTGCCAGCAGTCACCGAGGGGGAGGTTCCTACGAGCAGTACTTC.